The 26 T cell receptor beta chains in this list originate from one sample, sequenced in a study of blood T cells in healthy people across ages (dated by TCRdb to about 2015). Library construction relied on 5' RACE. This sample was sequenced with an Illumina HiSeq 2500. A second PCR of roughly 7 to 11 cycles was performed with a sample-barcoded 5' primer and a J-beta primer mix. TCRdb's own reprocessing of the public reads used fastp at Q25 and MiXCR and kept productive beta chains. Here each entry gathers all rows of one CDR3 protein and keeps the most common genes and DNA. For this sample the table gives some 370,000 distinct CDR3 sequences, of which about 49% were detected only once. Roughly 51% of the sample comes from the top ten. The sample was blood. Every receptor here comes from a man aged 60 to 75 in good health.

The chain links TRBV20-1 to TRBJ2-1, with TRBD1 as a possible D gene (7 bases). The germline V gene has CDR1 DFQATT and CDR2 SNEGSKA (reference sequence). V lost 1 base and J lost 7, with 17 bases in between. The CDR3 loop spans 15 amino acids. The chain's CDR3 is CSARAGLSGGNEQFF. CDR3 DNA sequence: TGCAGTGCTAGAGCCGGCCTTTCAGGGGGGAATGAGCAGTTCTTC.

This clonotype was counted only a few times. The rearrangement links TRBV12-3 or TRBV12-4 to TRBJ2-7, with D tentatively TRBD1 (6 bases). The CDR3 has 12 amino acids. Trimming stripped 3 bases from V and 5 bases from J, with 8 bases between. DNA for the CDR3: TGTGCCAGCAGTTTCGAGGGGGACGAGCAGTACTTC. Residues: CASSFEGDEQYF.

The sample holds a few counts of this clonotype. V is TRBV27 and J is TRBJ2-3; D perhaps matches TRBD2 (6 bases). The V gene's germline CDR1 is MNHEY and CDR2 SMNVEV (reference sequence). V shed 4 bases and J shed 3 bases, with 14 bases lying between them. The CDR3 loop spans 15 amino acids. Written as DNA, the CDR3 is TGTGCCAGCAGTTCTCGAACTAGCCCAACAGATACGCAGTATTTT. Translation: CASSSRTSPTDTQYF.

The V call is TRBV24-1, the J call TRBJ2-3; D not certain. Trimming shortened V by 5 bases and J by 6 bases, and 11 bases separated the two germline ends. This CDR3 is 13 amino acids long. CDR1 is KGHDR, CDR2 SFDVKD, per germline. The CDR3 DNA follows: TGTGCCACCAGTGCTACCGGCCTCGATACGCAGTATTTT. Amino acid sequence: CATSATGLDTQYF.

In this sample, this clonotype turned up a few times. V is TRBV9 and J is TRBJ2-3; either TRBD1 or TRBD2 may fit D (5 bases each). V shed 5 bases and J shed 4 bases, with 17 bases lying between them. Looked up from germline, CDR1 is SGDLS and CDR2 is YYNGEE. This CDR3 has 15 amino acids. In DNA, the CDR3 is TGTGCCAGCAGTCCGAGGGGATCCGGGGCAGATACGCAGTATTTT. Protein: CASSPRGSGADTQYF.

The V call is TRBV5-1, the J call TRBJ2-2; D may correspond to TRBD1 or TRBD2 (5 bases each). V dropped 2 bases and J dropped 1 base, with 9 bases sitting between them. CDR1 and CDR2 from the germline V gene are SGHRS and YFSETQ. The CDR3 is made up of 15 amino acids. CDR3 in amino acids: CASSFGTGNTGELFF. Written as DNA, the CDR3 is TGCGCCAGCAGCTTCGGGACCGGGAACACCGGGGAGCTGTTTTTT.

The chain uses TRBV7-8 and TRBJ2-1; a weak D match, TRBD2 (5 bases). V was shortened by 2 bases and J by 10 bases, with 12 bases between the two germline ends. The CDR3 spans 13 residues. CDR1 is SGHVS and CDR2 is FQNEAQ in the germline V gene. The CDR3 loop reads CASSLLRGMEQFF. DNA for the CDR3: TGTGCCAGCAGCTTACTACGGGGAATGGAGCAGTTCTTC.

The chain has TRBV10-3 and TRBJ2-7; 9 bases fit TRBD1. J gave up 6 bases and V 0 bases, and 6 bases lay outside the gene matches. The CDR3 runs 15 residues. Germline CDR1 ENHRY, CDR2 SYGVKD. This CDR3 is CAISESPGTGSEQYF. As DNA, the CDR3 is TGTGCCATCAGTGAGTCTCCGGGGACAGGGTCCGAGCAGTACTTC.

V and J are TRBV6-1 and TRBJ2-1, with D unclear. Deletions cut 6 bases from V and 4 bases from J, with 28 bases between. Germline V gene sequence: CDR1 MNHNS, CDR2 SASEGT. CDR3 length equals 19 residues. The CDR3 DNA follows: TGTGCCAGCAGCCCCTTACCGGGCCGCGAGCGAATACTATACAATGAGCAGTTCTTC. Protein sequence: CASSPLPGRERILYNEQFF.

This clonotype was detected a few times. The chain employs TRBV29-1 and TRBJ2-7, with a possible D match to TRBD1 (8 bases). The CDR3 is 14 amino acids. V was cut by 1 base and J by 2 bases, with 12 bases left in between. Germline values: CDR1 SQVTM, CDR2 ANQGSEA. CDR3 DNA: TGCAGCGTTGAAGGGACAGGGAGGGCCTACGAGCAGTACTTC. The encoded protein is CSVEGTGRAYEQYF.

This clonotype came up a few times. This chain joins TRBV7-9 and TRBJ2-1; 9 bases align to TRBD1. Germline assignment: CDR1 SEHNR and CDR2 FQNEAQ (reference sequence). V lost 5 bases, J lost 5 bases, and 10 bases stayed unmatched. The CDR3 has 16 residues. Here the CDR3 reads CASSLLGTGSDNEQFF. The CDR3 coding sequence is TGTGCCAGCAGCCTCTTAGGGACAGGGAGCGACAATGAGCAGTTCTTC.

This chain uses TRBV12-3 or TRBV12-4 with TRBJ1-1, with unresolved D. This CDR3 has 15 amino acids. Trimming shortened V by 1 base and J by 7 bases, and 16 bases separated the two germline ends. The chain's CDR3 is CASSLGRPGENEAFF. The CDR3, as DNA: TGTGCCAGCAGTTTAGGGAGGCCAGGCGAGAATGAAGCTTTCTTT.

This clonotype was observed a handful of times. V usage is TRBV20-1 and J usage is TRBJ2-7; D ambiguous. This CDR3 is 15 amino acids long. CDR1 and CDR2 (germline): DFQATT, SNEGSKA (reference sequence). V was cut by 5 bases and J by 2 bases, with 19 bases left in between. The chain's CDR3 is CSAPNGESLTYEQYF. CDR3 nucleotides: TGCAGTGCTCCTAACGGAGAGTCCCTAACCTACGAGCAGTACTTC.

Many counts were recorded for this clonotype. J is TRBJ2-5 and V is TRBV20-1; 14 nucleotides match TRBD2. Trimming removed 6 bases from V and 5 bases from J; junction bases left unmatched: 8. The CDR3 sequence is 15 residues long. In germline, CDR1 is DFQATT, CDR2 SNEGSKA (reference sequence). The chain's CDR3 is CSAGLAGGQAETQYF. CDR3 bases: TGCAGTGCCGGACTAGCGGGGGGTCAGGCGGAGACCCAGTACTTC.

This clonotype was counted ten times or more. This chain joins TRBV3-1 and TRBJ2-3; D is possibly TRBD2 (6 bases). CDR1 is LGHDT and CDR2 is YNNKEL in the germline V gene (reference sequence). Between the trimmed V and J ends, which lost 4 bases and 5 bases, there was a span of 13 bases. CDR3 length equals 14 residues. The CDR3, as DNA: TGTGCCAGCAGCCCCCGACTAGTGGTAGATACGCAGTATTTT. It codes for CASSPRLVVDTQYF.

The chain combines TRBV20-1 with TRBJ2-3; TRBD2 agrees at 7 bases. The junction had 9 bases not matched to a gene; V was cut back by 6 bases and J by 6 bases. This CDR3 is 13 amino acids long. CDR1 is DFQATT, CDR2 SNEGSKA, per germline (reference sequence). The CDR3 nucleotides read TGCAGTGCCCGGGACTACCGCCGTGATACGCAGTATTTT. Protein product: CSARDYRRDTQYF.

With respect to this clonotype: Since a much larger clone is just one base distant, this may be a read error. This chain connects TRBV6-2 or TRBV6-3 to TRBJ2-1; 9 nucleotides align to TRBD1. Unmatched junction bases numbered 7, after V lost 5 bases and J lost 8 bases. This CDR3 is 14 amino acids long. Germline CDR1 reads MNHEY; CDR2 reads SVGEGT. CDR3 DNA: TGTGCCAGCAGTGTTCGAACAGGGGGCGATGAGCAGTTCTTC. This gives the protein CASSVRTGGDEQFF.

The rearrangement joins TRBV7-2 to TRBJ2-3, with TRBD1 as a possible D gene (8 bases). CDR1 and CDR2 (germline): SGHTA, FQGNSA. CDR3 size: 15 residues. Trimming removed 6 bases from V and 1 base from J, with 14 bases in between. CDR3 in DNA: TGTGCCAGCAGAACAGGGGGGGTCGGCACAGATACGCAGTATTTT. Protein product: CASRTGGVGTDTQYF.

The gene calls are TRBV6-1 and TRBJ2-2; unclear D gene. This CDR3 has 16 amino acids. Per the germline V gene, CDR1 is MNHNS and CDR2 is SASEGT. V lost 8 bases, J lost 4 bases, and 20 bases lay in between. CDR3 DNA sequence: TGTGCCAGCTCCCTTTCCTACACCCTAGGCACCGGGGAGCTGTTTTTT. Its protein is CASSLSYTLGTGELFF.

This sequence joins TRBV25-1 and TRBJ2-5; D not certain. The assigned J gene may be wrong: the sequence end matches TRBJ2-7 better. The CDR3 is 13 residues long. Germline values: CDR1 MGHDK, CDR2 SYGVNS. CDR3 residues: CASSENFAYEQYF. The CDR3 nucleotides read TGTGCCAGCAGTGAGAATTTTGCTTACGAGCAGTACTTC.

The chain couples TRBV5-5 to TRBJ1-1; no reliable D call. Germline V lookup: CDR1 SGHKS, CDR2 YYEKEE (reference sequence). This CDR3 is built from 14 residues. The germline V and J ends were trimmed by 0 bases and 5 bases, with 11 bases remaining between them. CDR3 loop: CASSLATGVTEAFF. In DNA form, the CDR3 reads TGTGCCAGCAGCTTGGCCACCGGGGTTACTGAAGCTTTCTTT.

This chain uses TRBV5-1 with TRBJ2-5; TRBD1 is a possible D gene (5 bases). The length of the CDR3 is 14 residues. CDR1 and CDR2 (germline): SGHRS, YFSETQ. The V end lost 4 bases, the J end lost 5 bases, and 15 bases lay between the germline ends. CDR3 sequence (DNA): TGCGCCAGCAGCCTCGCAGGGTTCGATGAGACCCAGTACTTC. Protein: CASSLAGFDETQYF.

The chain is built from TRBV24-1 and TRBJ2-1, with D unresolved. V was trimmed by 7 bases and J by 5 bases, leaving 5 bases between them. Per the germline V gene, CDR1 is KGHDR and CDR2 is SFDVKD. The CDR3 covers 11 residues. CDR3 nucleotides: TGTGCCACCAGGTCCGACAATGAGCAGTTCTTC. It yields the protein CATRSDNEQFF.

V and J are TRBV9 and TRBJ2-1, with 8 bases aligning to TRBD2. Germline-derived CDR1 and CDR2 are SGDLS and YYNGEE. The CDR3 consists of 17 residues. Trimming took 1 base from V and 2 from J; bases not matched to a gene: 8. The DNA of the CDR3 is TGTGCCAGCAGCGTAAGTTTCGGGACTAGGACCTACAATGAGCAGTTCTTC. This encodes CASSVSFGTRTYNEQFF. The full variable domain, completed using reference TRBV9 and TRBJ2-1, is DSGVTQTPKHLITATGQRVTLRCSPRSGDLSVYWYQQSLDQGLQFLIQYYNGEERAKGNILERFSAQQFPDLHSELNLSSLELGDSALYFCASSVSFGTRTYNEQFFGPGTRLTVL.

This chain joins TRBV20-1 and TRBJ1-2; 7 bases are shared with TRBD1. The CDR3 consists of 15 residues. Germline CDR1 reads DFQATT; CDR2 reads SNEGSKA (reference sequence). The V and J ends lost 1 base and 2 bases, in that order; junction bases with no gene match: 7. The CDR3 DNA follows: TGCAGTGCTAGAGTCTCCGAACAGGGGAACTATGGCTACACCTTC. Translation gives CSARVSEQGNYGYTF.

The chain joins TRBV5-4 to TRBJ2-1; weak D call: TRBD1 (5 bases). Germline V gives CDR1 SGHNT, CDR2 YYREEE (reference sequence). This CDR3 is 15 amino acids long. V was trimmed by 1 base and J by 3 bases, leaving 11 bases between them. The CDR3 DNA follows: TGTGCCAGCAGCTTGCCAGGGAATGGCTACAATGAGCAGTTCTTC. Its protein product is CASSLPGNGYNEQFF.